These 16 T cell receptor beta chains came from one sample sequenced in a study of T cells after yellow fever vaccination. TCRdb reprocessed the 5' RACE reads with MiXCR, giving one entry per CDR3 protein. The sample holds 95,000 to 100,000 distinct CDR3 sequences, roughly 6% seen once. The source material was CD8+ T cells sorted from PBMCs, sampled 10 days after the yellow fever booster vaccination. The receptors come from a man between 18 and 35 years old who received the YFV17D yellow fever vaccine.

This clonotype was observed a handful of times. V and J are TRBV5-1 and TRBJ2-7, with D possibly being TRBD2 (6 bases). This CDR3 contains 15 residues. V was pared by 5 bases and J by 0 bases, with 15 bases between. CDR1 SGHRS and CDR2 YFSETQ come from the germline V gene. The CDR3 region has the DNA TGCGCCAGCAGGGGGTCTAGCGATAGCTCCTACGAGCAGTACGTC. This sequence encodes CASRGSSDSSYEQYV.

This clonotype was counted at least ten times. The chain uses TRBV6-5 and TRBJ2-6; the D gene is possibly TRBD1 (6 bases). Germline V gene lookup returns CDR1 MNHEY and CDR2 SVGAGI. Trimming cost V 6 bases and J 0 bases, with 21 bases left between them. This CDR3 has 19 amino acids. The chain's CDR3 is CASRGPQGTGFSGANVLTF. The CDR3 coding sequence is TGTGCCAGCAGGGGTCCGCAGGGGACGGGTTTCTCTGGGGCCAACGTCCTGACTTTC.

This clonotype was seen at least ten times. This sequence joins TRBV29-1 and TRBJ2-2; the D is unclear. The CDR3 spans 12 residues. The V end was cut by 5 bases, the J end by 2 bases, with 6 bases between. Germline CDR1 SQVTM, CDR2 ANQGSEA. The CDR3 DNA is TGCAGCGTTAGCAGTAACACCGGGGAGCTGTTTTTT. This translates into CSVSSNTGELFF.

This clonotype has a handful of counts. This rearrangement joins TRBV4-3 to TRBJ1-2; no definite D call. CDR3 length: 14 residues. CDR1 LGHNA and CDR2 YSLEER come from the germline V gene. Between the trimmed V and J ends, which lost 0 bases and 8 bases, there was a span of 13 bases. The CDR3 nucleotides are TGCGCCAGCAGCCAAGATTCGGTGGCTGTCGGCTACACCTTC. Its protein is CASSQDSVAVGYTF.

In this sample, this clonotype turned up a few times. This rearrangement joins TRBV2 to TRBJ1-2; D is ambiguous. CDR3 size: 15 residues. Germline loops: CDR1 SNHLY, CDR2 FYNNEI. The V gene lost 2 bases and the J gene lost 4 bases, with 14 bases spanning the gap. CDR3 in DNA: TGTGCCAGCAGTGAATCCAGCGAGTTCATCTATGGCTACACCTTC. It yields the protein CASSESSEFIYGYTF. The whole variable domain, remainder taken from reference TRBV2 and TRBJ1-2, is EPEVTQTPSHQVTQMGQEVILRCVPISNHLYFYWYRQILGQKVEFLVSFYNNEISEKSEIFDDQFSVERPDGSNFTLKIRSTKLEDSAMYFCASSESSEFIYGYTFGSGTRLTVV.

The chain joins TRBV6-5 to TRBJ2-1; 11 positions match TRBD2. The J segment lost 8 bases and the V segment lost 7 bases, leaving 22 bases of the junction unmatched. The CDR3 is made up of 19 amino acids. Germline loops: CDR1 MNHEY, CDR2 SVGAGI. The CDR3 here is CASNPQGVLAGGYGDEQFF. The CDR3 DNA reads TGTGCCAGCAACCCACAGGGGGTCCTAGCGGGGGGTTATGGGGATGAGCAGTTCTTC.

This clonotype was counted many times. V and J are TRBV7-3 and TRBJ2-5, with D possibly being TRBD2 (6 bases). Per the germline V gene, CDR1 is SGHTA and CDR2 is FQGTGA. The CDR3 contains 15 residues. Between the trimmed V and J ends, which lost 5 bases and 2 bases, there was a span of 15 bases. The CDR3 nucleotides read TGTGCCAGCAGCCCTTCCGGACTAATGCAAGAGACCCAGTACTTC. It yields the protein CASSPSGLMQETQYF. Based on the CDR3 plus reference TRBV7-3 and TRBJ2-5, the full variable domain is GAGVSQTPSNKVTEKGKYVELRCDPISGHTALYWYRQSLGQGPEFLIYFQGTGAADDSGLPNDRFFAVRPEGSVSTLKIQRTERGDSAVYLCASSPSGLMQETQYFGPGTRLLVL.

This clonotype was detected a few times. The chain links TRBV5-1 to TRBJ2-2; 11 bases line up with TRBD1. This CDR3 region has 18 residues. Germline trimming cut 6 bases from V and 3 bases from J; bases unmatched to any gene: 13. Germline CDR1 and CDR2: SGHRS and YFSETQ. The DNA for the CDR3 is TGCGCCAGCACCCCTGACCCTGGACAGGGGGCGGACACCGGGGAGCTGTTTTTT. Translating gives CASTPDPGQGADTGELFF.

This clonotype was counted a few times. V gene TRBV7-6 combines with J gene TRBJ1-3, with unresolved D. CDR3 length: 12 residues. Germline CDR1 SGHVS, CDR2 FNYEAQ. The V end was cut by 1 base, the J end by 9 bases, with 7 bases between. DNA for the CDR3: TGTGCCAGCAGCTTAGGCTTGGGCACCATATATTTT. It codes for CASSLGLGTIYF.

This clonotype was counted only a few times. CDR3 bases: TGTGCCTGGAGTGTGGGACATAGCTACGAGCAGTACTTC. Protein sequence: CAWSVGHSYEQYF. V gene TRBV30 combines with J gene TRBJ2-7; a weak D match, TRBD1 (6 bases). There are 13 residues in the CDR3. Germline assignment: CDR1 GTSNPN and CDR2 SVGIG (reference sequence). Trimming removed 0 bases from V and 3 bases from J, with 9 bases in between.

The rearrangement links TRBV12-3 or TRBV12-4 to TRBJ1-2; 8 nucleotides agree with TRBD1. This CDR3 has 14 residues. V shed 6 bases, J shed 7 bases, and the junction held 10 bases outside the gene matches. Written as DNA, the CDR3 is TGTGCCAGCAGGACCGACAGGGGTTCGGGTGGCTACACCTTC. Translating it yields CASRTDRGSGGYTF.

This clonotype showed up many times. V usage is TRBV4-1 and J usage is TRBJ1-1; possible D gene TRBD1, 5 bases. The germline gives CDR1 MGHRA, CDR2 YSYEKL. The CDR3 contains 12 residues. Trimming left V 4 bases short and J 4 bases short, with 7 bases between. The CDR3 loop reads CASSRGGTEAFF. The DNA for the CDR3 is TGCGCCAGCAGCCGGGGCGGCACTGAAGCTTTCTTT.

This chain links TRBV7-9 with TRBJ1-2, with TRBD1 matching 7 bases. V was pared by 1 base and J by 5 bases, with 7 bases of the junction left unmatched. The germline V gene encodes CDR1 SEHNR and CDR2 FQNEAQ (reference sequence). CDR3 length: 15 amino acids. The CDR3 sequence is CASSLDFQQGYGYTF. The CDR3 coding sequence is TGTGCCAGCAGCTTAGACTTTCAACAGGGGTATGGCTACACCTTC.

In its sample, this clonotype was seen a few times. The chain combines TRBV6-6 with TRBJ2-1; 9 nucleotides line up with TRBD1. The CDR3 loop spans 15 amino acids. Germline V gene lookup returns CDR1 MNHNY and CDR2 SVGAGI (reference sequence). Losses at the gene ends were 5 bases for V and 2 bases for J; bases not matched to a gene: 4. The CDR3 loop reads CASSRRQGAYNEQFF. CDR3 in DNA: TGTGCCAGCAGTCGAAGACAGGGGGCCTACAATGAGCAGTTCTTC.

This clonotype showed up many times. The CDR3 region is CSASRTGISGANVLTF. For the CDR3, the DNA is TGCAGTGCCAGCCGAACAGGTATCTCTGGGGCCAACGTCCTGACTTTC. The rearrangement links TRBV20-1 to TRBJ2-6, with D perhaps TRBD1 (5 bases). CDR1 is DFQATT, CDR2 SNEGSKA, per germline (reference sequence). CDR3 length: 16 amino acids. Trimming shortened V by 6 bases and J by 0 bases, and 15 bases separated the two germline ends.

This clonotype was picked up many times. The rearrangement joins TRBV11-2 to TRBJ1-1, with D hard to call. Germline values: CDR1 SGHAT, CDR2 FQNNGV. The CDR3 spans 13 residues. V dropped 0 bases and J dropped 10 bases, with 12 bases sitting between them. The CDR3: CASSLDVGRGAFF. The CDR3 nucleotides are TGTGCCAGCAGCTTAGATGTCGGGCGCGGAGCTTTCTTT. Drawing the rest from reference TRBV11-2 and TRBJ1-1, the complete variable domain is EAGVAQSPRYKIIEKRQSVAFWCNPISGHATLYWYQQILGQGPKLLIQFQNNGVVDDSQLPKDRFSAERLKGVDSTLKIQPAKLEDSAVYLCASSLDVGRGAFFGQGTRLTVV.